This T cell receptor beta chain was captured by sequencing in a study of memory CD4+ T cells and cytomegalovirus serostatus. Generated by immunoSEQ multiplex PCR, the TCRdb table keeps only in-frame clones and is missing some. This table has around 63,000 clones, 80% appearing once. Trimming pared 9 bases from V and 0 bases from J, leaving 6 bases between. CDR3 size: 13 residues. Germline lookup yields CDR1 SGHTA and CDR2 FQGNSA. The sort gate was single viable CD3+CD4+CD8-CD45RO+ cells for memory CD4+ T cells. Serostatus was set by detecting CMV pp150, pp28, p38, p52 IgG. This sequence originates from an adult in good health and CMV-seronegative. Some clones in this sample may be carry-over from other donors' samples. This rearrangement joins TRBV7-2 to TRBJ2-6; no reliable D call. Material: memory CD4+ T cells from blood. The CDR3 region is CASRFSGANVLTF. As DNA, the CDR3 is TGTGCCAGTCGATTCTCTGGGGCCAACGTCCTGACTTTC.